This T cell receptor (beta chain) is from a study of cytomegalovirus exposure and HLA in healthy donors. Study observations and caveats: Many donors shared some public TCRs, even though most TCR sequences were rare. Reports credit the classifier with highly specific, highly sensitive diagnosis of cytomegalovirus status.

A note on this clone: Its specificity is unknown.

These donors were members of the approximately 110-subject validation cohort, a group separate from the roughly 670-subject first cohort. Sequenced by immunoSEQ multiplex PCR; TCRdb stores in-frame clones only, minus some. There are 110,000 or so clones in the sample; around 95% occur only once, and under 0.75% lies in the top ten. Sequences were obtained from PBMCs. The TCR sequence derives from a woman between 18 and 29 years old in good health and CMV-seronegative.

The CDR3, as DNA: TGTGCCAGCAGGGGCAACCTAAGGTTCACTGAAGCTTTCTTT. This codes for CASRGNLRFTEAFF. The gene calls are TRBV28 and TRBJ1-1; D is unclear. Germline V gene sequence: CDR1 MDHEN, CDR2 SYDVKM. The CDR3 contains 14 residues. The V end lost 6 bases, the J end lost 4 bases, and 15 bases lay between the germline ends. Full variable domain (missing parts from reference TRBV28 and TRBJ1-1): DVKVTQSSRYLVKRTGEKVFLECVQDMDHENMFWYRQDPGLGLRLIYFSYDVKMKEKGDIPEGYSVSREKKERFSLILESASTNQTSMYLCASRGNLRFTEAFFGQGTRLTVV.